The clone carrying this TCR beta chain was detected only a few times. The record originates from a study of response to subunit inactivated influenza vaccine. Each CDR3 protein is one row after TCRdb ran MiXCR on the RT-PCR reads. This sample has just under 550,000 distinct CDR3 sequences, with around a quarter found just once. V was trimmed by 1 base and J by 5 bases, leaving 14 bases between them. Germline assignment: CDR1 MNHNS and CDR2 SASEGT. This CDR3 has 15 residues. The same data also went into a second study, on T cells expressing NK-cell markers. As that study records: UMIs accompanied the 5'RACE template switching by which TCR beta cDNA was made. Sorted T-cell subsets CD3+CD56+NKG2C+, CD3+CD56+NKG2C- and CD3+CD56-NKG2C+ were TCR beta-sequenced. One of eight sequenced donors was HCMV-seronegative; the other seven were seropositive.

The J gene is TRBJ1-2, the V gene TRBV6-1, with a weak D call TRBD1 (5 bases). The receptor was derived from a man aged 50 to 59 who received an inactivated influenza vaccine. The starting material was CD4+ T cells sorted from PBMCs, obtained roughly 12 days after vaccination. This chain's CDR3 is CASSEGGLGGYGYTF. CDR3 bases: TGTGCCAGCAGTGAAGGGGGACTGGGAGGATATGGCTACACCTTC.